This T cell receptor (beta chain) was documented in a study of radiotherapy plus CTLA-4 blockade in lung cancer. General observations from the study: Response, reportedly, was best predicted by interferon-beta along with early blood T cell clone dynamics.

Sequenced by immunoSEQ multiplex PCR; TCRdb stores in-frame clones only, minus some. The table has around 120,000 clones, 65% to 85% seen once; the top ten hold about 5%. About this clone itself: Antigen specificity is unknown.

The ends were cut back, 0 bases at V and 1 base at J, with 4 bases in the middle. This CDR3 has 13 amino acids. Germline V gene sequence: CDR1 SGHTS, CDR2 YDEGEE. The chain recombines TRBV5-8 with TRBJ2-5; no definite D call. Sequenced here: peripheral blood, sampled from a patient treated with radiotherapy plus ipilimumab. The receptor comes from a human donor with non-small cell lung cancer who had a partial response to radiotherapy plus ipilimumab. CDR3 loop: CASSLDIQETQYF. The CDR3 region has the DNA TGTGCCAGCAGCTTGGACATCCAAGAGACCCAGTACTTC.